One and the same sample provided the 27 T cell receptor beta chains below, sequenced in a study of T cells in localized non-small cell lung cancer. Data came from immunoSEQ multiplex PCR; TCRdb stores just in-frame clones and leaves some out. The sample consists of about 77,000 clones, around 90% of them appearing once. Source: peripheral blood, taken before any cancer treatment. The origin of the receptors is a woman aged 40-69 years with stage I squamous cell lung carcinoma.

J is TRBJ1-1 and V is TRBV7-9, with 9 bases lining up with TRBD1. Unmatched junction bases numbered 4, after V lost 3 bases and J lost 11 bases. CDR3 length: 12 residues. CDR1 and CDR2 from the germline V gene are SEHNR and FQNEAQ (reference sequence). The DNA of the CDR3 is TGTGCCAGCAGCTTGGGGGACAGGGCCGCTTTCTTT. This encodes CASSLGDRAAFF.

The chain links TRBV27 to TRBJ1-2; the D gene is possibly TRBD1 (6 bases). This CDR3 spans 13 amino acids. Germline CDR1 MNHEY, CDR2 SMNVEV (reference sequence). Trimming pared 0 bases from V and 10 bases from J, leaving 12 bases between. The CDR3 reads CASSLSKGGPYTF. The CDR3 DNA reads TGTGCCAGCAGTTTATCGAAGGGGGGTCCCTACACCTTC.

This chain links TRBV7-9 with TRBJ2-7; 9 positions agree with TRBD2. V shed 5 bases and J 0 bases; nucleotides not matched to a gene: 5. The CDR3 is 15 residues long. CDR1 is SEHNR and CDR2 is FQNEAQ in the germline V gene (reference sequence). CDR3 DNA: TGTGCCAGCAGCCTGACTAGCGGTAGCTCCTACGAGCAGTACTTC. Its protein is CASSLTSGSSYEQYF.

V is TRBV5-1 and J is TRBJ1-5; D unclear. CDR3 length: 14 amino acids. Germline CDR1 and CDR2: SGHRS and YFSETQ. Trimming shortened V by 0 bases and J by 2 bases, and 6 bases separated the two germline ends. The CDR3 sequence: CASSLGGGNQPQHF. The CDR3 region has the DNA TGCGCCAGCAGCTTGGGGGGAGGCAATCAGCCCCAGCATTTT.

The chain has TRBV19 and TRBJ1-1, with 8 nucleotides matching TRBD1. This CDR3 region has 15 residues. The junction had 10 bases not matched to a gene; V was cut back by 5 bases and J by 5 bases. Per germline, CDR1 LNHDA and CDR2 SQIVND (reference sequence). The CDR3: CASSSRTGIGTEAFF. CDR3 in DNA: TGTGCCAGTAGTTCCCGGACAGGGATAGGAACTGAAGCTTTCTTT.

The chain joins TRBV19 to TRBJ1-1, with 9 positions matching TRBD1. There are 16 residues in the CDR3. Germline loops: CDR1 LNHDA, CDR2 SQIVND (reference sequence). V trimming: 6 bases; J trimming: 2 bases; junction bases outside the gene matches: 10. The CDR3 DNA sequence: TGTGCCAGTAGCTCGTCCGGGACAGGGAGTAACACTGAAGCTTTCTTT. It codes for CASSSSGTGSNTEAFF.

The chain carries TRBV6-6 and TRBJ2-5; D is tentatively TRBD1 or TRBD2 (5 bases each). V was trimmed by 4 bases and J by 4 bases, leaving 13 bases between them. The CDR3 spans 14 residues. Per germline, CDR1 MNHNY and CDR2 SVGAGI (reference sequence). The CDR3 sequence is CASSLGESAETQYF. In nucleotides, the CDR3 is TGTGCCAGCAGTTTGGGGGAGTCGGCAGAGACCCAGTACTTC.

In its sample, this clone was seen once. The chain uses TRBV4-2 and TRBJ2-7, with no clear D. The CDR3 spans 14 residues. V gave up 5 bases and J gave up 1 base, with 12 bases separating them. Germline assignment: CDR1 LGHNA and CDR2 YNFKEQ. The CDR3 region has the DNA TGTGCCAGCAGCTACCAGAAGGTTTCCTACGAGCAGTACTTC. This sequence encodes CASSYQKVSYEQYF.

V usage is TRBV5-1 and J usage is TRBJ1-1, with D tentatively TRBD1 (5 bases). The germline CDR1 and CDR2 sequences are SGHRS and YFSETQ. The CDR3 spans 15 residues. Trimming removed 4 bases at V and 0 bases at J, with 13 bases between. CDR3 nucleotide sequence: TGCGCCAGCAGCGAAATGGGACCGATGAACACTGAAGCTTTCTTT. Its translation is CASSEMGPMNTEAFF.

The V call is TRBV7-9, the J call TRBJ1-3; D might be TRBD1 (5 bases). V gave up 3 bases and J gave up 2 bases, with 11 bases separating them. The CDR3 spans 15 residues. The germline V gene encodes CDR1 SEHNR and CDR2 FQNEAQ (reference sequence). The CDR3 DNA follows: TGTGCCAGCAGCTTCGACTTGACAGCTGGAAACACCATATATTTT. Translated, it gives CASSFDLTAGNTIYF. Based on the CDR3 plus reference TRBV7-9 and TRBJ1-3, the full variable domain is DTGVSQNPRHKITKRGQNVTFRCDPISEHNRLYWYRQTLGQGPEFLTYFQNEAQLEKSRLLSDRFSAERPKGSFSTLEIQRTEQGDSAMYLCASSFDLTAGNTIYFGEGSWLTVV.

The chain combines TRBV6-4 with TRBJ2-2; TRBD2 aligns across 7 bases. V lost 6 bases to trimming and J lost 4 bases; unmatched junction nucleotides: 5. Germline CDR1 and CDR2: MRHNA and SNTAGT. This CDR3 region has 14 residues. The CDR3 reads CASRRERGTGELFF. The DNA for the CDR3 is TGTGCCAGCAGACGCGAGCGGGGCACCGGGGAGCTGTTTTTT.

CDR3 in DNA: TGTGCCAGCAGTTACTCTGGTGAAAAACTGTTTTTT. Protein: CASSYSGEKLFF. This chain links TRBV6-5 with TRBJ1-4; no clear D. In germline, CDR1 is MNHEY, CDR2 SVGAGI. V lost 0 bases and J 7 bases, leaving 3 bases between the germline ends. This CDR3 is built from 12 residues.

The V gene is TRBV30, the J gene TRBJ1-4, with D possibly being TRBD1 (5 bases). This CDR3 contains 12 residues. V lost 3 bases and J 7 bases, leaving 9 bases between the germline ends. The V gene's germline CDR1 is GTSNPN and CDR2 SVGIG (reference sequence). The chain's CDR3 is CAWSLGGEKLFF. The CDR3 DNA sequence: TGTGCCTGGAGCCTCGGGGGTGAAAAACTGTTTTTT. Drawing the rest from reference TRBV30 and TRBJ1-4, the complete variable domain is SQTIHQWPATLVQPVGSPLSLECTVEGTSNPNLYWYRQAAGRGLQLLFYSVGIGQISSEVPQNLSASRPQDRQFILSSKKLLLSDSGFYLCAWSLGGEKLFFGSGTQLSVL.

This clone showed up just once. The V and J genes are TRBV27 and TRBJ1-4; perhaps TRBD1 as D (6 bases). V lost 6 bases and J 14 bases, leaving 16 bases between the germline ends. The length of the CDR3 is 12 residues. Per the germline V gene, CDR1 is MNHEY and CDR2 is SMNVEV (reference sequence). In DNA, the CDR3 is TGTGCCAGCAGACCTGTTGGGGGACATCTGTTTTTT. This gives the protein CASRPVGGHLFF.

CDR3 amino acids: CSVGAGPNEKLFF. As DNA, the CDR3 is TGCAGCGTTGGCGCAGGGCCTAATGAAAAACTGTTTTTT. The chain links TRBV29-1 to TRBJ1-4; the D gene is possibly TRBD1 (5 bases). Per the germline V gene, CDR1 is SQVTM and CDR2 is ANQGSEA. The ends were cut back, 4 bases at V and 3 bases at J, with 9 bases in the middle. This CDR3 spans 13 amino acids.

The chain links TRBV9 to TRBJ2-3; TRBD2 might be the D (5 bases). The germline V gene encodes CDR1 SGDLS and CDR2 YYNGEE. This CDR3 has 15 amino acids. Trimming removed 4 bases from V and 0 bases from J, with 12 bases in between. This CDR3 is CASSPGVPSTDTQYF. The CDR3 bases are TGTGCCAGCAGCCCCGGGGTTCCTAGCACAGATACGCAGTATTTT.

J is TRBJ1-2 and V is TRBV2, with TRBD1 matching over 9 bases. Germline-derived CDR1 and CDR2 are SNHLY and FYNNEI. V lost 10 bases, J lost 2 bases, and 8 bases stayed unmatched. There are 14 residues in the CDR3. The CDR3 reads CAKPGTGINYGYTF. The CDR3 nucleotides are TGTGCCAAACCCGGGACAGGGATAAACTATGGCTACACCTTC. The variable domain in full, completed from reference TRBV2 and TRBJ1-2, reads EPEVTQTPSHQVTQMGQEVILRCVPISNHLYFYWYRQILGQKVEFLVSFYNNEISEKSEIFDDQFSVERPDGSNFTLKIRSTKLEDSAMYFCAKPGTGINYGYTFGSGTRLTVV.

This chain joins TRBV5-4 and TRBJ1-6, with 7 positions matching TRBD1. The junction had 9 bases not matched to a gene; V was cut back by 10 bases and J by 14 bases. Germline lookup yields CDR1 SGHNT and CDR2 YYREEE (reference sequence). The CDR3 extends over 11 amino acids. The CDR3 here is CAGSTGSALHF. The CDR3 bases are TGTGCCGGATCGACAGGGTCGGCCCTCCACTTT.

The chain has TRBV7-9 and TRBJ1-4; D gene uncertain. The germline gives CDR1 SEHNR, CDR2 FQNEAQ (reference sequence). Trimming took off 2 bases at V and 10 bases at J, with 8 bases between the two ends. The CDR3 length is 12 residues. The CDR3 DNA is TGTGCCAGCAGCTTAAGTTTCGGAAAACTGTTTTTT. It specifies CASSLSFGKLFF.

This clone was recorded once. CDR3 sequence reads: CASRFYSNQPQHF. The CDR3 DNA sequence: TGTGCCAGCAGGTTTTATAGCAATCAGCCCCAGCATTTT. This chain uses TRBV2 with TRBJ1-5; no clear D. Germline assignment: CDR1 SNHLY and CDR2 FYNNEI. There are 13 residues in the CDR3. V lost 6 bases and J lost 0, with 6 bases in between.

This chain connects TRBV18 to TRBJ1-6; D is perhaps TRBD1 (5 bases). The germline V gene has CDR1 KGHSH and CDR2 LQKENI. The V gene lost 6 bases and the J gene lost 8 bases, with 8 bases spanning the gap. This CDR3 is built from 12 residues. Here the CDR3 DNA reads TGTGCCAGCTCCGGGGCCTATTCACCCCTCCACTTT. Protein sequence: CASSGAYSPLHF.

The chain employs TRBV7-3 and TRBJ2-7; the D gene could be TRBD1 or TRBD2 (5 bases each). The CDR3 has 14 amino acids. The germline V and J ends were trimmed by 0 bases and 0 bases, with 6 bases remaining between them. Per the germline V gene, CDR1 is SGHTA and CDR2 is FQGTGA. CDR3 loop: CASSLTGDSYEQYF. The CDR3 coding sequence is TGTGCCAGCAGCTTAACGGGGGACTCCTACGAGCAGTACTTC.

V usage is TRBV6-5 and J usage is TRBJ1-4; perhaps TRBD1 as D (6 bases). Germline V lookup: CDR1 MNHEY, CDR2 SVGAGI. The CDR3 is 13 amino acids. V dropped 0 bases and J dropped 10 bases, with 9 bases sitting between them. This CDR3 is CASSYSQGGKLFF. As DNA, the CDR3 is TGTGCCAGCAGTTACTCACAGGGTGGAAAACTGTTTTTT.

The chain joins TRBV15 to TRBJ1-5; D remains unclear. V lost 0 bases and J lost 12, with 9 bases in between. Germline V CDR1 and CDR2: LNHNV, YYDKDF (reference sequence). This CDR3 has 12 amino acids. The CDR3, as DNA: TGTGCCACCAGCAGAGATGGGATCTACCAGCATTTT. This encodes CATSRDGIYQHF.

As DNA, the CDR3 is TGTGCCAGCAGCAAAAGCGGGGCTTTATCCTACAATGAGCAGTTCTTC. Residues: CASSKSGALSYNEQFF. This chain connects TRBV9 to TRBJ2-1, with 7 bases that match TRBD2. The germline V gene has CDR1 SGDLS and CDR2 YYNGEE. V was pared by 4 bases and J by 1 base, with 8 bases of the junction left unmatched. CDR3 size: 16 residues.

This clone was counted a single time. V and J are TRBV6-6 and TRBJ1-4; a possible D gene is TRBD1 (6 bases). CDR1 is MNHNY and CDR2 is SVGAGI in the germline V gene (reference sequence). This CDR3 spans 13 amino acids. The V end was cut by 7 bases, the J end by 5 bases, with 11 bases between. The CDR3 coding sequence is TGTGCCAGCAATTTAGGGGGAAATGAAAAACTGTTTTTT. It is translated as CASNLGGNEKLFF.

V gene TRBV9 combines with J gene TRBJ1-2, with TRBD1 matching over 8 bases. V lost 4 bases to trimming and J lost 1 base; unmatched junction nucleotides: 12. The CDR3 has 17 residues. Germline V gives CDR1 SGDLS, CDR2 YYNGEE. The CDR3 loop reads CASSPRDRTTFNYGYTF. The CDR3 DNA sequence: TGTGCCAGCAGCCCTCGGGACAGGACTACTTTTAACTATGGCTACACCTTC.